These 29 T cell receptor beta chains originate from one sample sequenced in a study of a mutant IDH1 vaccine in newly diagnosed glioma. Time point of the sample: week 5, during vaccination. Vaccinated patients received 300 ug of mutant IDH1 20-mer peptide per dose, with topical imiquimod. The repertoire was sequenced with immunoSEQ multiplex PCR; TCRdb's copy has only in-frame clones and lacks some. The sample lists around 40,000 clones; 80% to 90% were seen once. These receptors lack a known antigen. The sequenced sample was PBMCs, obtained from a glioma patient whose treatment included an IDH1 peptide vaccine. The receptors here all came from a man between 35 and 55 years old with glioma.

The chain joins TRBV9 to TRBJ2-2, with 9 nucleotides matching TRBD1. Germline assignment: CDR1 SGDLS and CDR2 YYNGEE. The CDR3 is 17 residues long. After removal of 3 bases from V and 2 bases from J, the junction contained 8 bases not matched to a gene. The CDR3 spells CASSADRGGYNTGELFF. DNA for the CDR3: TGTGCCAGCAGCGCGGACAGGGGTGGTTACAACACCGGGGAGCTGTTTTTT.

The rearrangement links TRBV7-8 to TRBJ1-1, with no clear D. CDR3 size: 15 residues. The germline V gene encodes CDR1 SGHVS and CDR2 FQNEAQ. Deletions cut 1 base from V and 1 base from J, with 10 bases between. This CDR3 reads CASSLVGSQNTEAFF. CDR3 nucleotides: TGTGCCAGCAGCTTAGTAGGCAGCCAGAACACTGAAGCTTTCTTT.

In this sample, this clone turned up a few times. The chain couples TRBV23-1 to TRBJ2-7; TRBD1 matches at 11 bases. TRBV23-1 belongs to the ORF category, with a function that is uncertain. The CDR3 loop spans 15 amino acids. Trimming at V came to 11 bases and at J to 3 bases, leaving 12 bases not matched to a gene. The CDR3 DNA sequence: TGCGCCCCCAACTCCGGGACAGGGGGGGGCTACGAGCAGTACTTC. Encoded protein: CAPNSGTGGGYEQYF.

The CDR3 DNA sequence: TGTGCCAGCAGCTCAGACAGGGTCTATGGCTACACCTTC. Amino acids: CASSSDRVYGYTF. This chain links TRBV4-2 with TRBJ1-2; 7 bases map to TRBD1. This CDR3 comprises 13 residues. Trimming removed 5 bases from V and 4 bases from J; junction bases left unmatched: 4. Germline CDR1 LGHNA, CDR2 YNFKEQ.

The V gene is TRBV6-5, the J gene TRBJ2-3; D is uncertain. The CDR3 spans 13 residues. Germline CDR1 is MNHEY and CDR2 is SVGAGI. Trimming took off 2 bases at V and 6 bases at J, with 9 bases between the two ends. DNA of the CDR3: TGTGCCAGCAGTTACGAAGTCGCCGATACGCAGTATTTT. It codes for CASSYEVADTQYF.

This clone showed up just a few times. The genes are TRBV18 and TRBJ2-7; D could derive from TRBD1 or TRBD2 (5 bases each). The CDR3 runs to 12 residues. V was clipped by 5 bases and J by 5 bases, with 10 bases between them. CDR1 and CDR2 from the germline V gene are KGHSH and LQKENI. The CDR3 DNA reads as TGTGCCAGCTCAACCGGGACGGACGAGCAGTACTTC. This codes for CASSTGTDEQYF. Based on the CDR3 plus reference TRBV18 and TRBJ2-7, the full variable domain is NAGVMQNPRHLVRRRGQEARLRCSPMKGHSHVYWYRQLPEEGLKFMVYLQKENIIDESGMPKERFSAEFPKEGPSILRIQQVVRGDSAAYFCASSTGTDEQYFGPGTRLTVT.

This chain uses TRBV5-8 with TRBJ1-4; 8 positions agree with TRBD1. Trimming cost V 3 bases and J 8 bases; bases outside gene matches: 6. Germline CDR1 reads SGHTS; CDR2 reads YDEGEE. This CDR3 comprises 14 residues. The DNA of the CDR3 is TGTGCCAGCAGCTCGCCGACAGGGGTAGAAAAACTGTTTTTT. This translates into CASSSPTGVEKLFF. Filled out from reference TRBV5-8 and TRBJ1-4, the complete variable domain reads EAGVTQSPTHLIKTRGQQATLRCSPISGHTSVYWYQQALGLGLQFLLWYDEGEERNRGNFPPRFSGRQFPNYSSELNVNALELEDSALYLCASSSPTGVEKLFFGSGTQLSVL.

The CDR3 loop is CASSFNDRGEKLFF. The CDR3 bases are TGTGCCAGCAGTTTTAATGACAGGGGGGAAAAACTGTTTTTT. The gene calls are TRBV27 and TRBJ1-4; TRBD1 matches at 9 bases. The CDR3 is made up of 14 amino acids. Germline V gene lookup returns CDR1 MNHEY and CDR2 SMNVEV (reference sequence). Trimming cost V 3 bases and J 8 bases; bases outside gene matches: 4. The whole variable domain, remainder taken from reference TRBV27 and TRBJ1-4, is EAQVTQNPRYLITVTGKKLTVTCSQNMNHEYMSWYRQDPGLGLRQIYYSMNVEVTDKGDVPEGYKVSRKEKRNFPLILESPSPNQTSLYFCASSFNDRGEKLFFGSGTQLSVL.

The J gene is TRBJ2-1, the V gene TRBV6-5; 7 positions match TRBD2. Trimming cost V 2 bases and J 9 bases; bases outside gene matches: 13. Germline-derived CDR1 and CDR2 are MNHEY and SVGAGI. The CDR3 consists of 16 residues. CDR3 loop: CASSYGGGGMHREQFF. Here the CDR3 DNA reads TGTGCCAGCAGTTACGGTGGGGGAGGGATGCACCGTGAGCAGTTCTTC.

A note on this clone: One end of the junction does not line up with germline, which may come from a read error. The rearrangement joins TRBV7-7 to TRBJ2-1; 9 bases align to TRBD2. The CDR3 covers 16 residues. Germline V gene lookup returns CDR1 SSHAT and CDR2 FNYEAQ (reference sequence). The CDR3 DNA sequence: TGTGCTAGCAGCCCGAGAGGGGGAATAGCGGGAGACGAGCAGTTCTTC. Amino acid sequence: CASSPRGGIAGDEQFF.

The chain employs TRBV11-1 and TRBJ2-3; D not certain. CDR1 and CDR2 from the germline V gene are SGHAT and FQDESV (reference sequence). The length of the CDR3 is 14 residues. Between the trimmed V and J ends, which lost 5 bases and 2 bases, there was a span of 11 bases. CDR3 nucleotide sequence: TGTGCCAGCAGCCCTGCCGGGCTCACAGATACGCAGTATTTT. This gives the protein CASSPAGLTDTQYF. The full variable domain, rest sourced from reference TRBV11-1 and TRBJ2-3, is EAEVAQSPRYKITEKSQAVAFWCDPISGHATLYWYRQILGQGPELLVQFQDESVVDDSQLPKDRFSAERLKGVDSTLKIQPAELGDSAMYLCASSPAGLTDTQYFGPGTRLTVL.

The J gene is TRBJ2-1, the V gene TRBV6-5, with 8 bases lining up with TRBD1. The CDR3 sequence is 16 residues long. V gave up 2 bases and J gave up 7 bases; unmatched junction bases: 10. Germline CDR1 reads MNHEY; CDR2 reads SVGAGI. CDR3 DNA: TGTGCCAGCAGTTACCCTCGGACAGGGTCTGCTAATGAGCAGTTCTTC. This encodes CASSYPRTGSANEQFF.

The chain has TRBV4-1 and TRBJ2-1; 8 positions match TRBD2. The germline CDR1 and CDR2 sequences are MGHRA and YSYEKL. Unmatched junction bases numbered 10, after V lost 4 bases and J lost 8 bases. The CDR3 totals 15 residues. This CDR3 reads CASSRTSPSIDEQFF. The CDR3 nucleotides are TGCGCCAGCAGCCGGACTAGCCCCAGTATAGATGAGCAGTTCTTC.

The CDR3 loop is CASGWSTDTQYF. CDR3 in DNA: TGTGCTAGTGGTTGGAGCACAGATACGCAGTATTTT. The rearrangement links TRBV12-5 to TRBJ2-3, with D unclear. This CDR3 is built from 12 residues. CDR1 LGHNT and CDR2 FRNRAP come from the germline V gene. V lost 4 bases and J lost 0, with 2 bases in between. The full variable domain, rest sourced from reference TRBV12-5 and TRBJ2-3, is DARVTQTPRHKVTEMGQEVTMRCQPILGHNTVFWYRQTMMQGLELLAYFRNRAPLDDSGMPKDRFSAEMPDATLATLKIQPSEPRDSAVYFCASGWSTDTQYFGPGTRLTVL.

The chain carries TRBV4-2 and TRBJ2-7; TRBD2 is a possible D gene (6 bases). This CDR3 comprises 14 residues. CDR1 LGHNA and CDR2 YNFKEQ come from the germline V gene. The V end lost 1 base, the J end lost 2 bases, and 9 bases lay between the germline ends. CDR3 amino acids: CASSQGGGAYEQYF. The CDR3 DNA reads as TGTGCCAGCAGCCAAGGAGGAGGGGCCTACGAGCAGTACTTC.

This clone has a single count. V is TRBV27 and J is TRBJ2-5; 16 bases map to TRBD2. Germline CDR1 reads MNHEY; CDR2 reads SMNVEV (reference sequence). Trimming took 3 bases from V and 0 from J; bases not matched to a gene: 4. The CDR3 sequence is 18 residues long. Here the CDR3 DNA reads TGTGCCAGCAGTTTCGGGACTAGCGGGAGGGCGTACCAAGAGACCCAGTACTTC. Amino acid sequence: CASSFGTSGRAYQETQYF.

The V call is TRBV10-3, the J call TRBJ2-5; TRBD1 matches 8 bases. Germline CDR1 is ENHRY and CDR2 is SYGVKD. CDR3 size: 15 residues. The trim removed 6 bases at V and 5 bases at J, leaving 11 bases unmatched. CDR3 loop: CAIRTGTGLKETQYF. CDR3 bases: TGTGCCATCAGGACCGGGACAGGATTAAAGGAGACCCAGTACTTC.

V and J are TRBV7-2 and TRBJ2-4; no firm D call. The CDR3 contains 11 residues. The germline V and J ends were trimmed by 6 bases and 11 bases, with 11 bases remaining between them. The V gene's germline CDR1 is SGHTA and CDR2 FQGNSA. The CDR3 coding sequence is TGTGCCAGCAGGCGCCAAACCCTTCAGTACTTC. Residues: CASRRQTLQYF.

V and J are TRBV9 and TRBJ1-1; D ambiguous. V was shortened by 0 bases and J by 0 bases, with 12 bases between the two germline ends. The CDR3 consists of 16 residues. Germline values: CDR1 SGDLS, CDR2 YYNGEE. The CDR3 coding sequence is TGTGCCAGCAGCGTAGCTCCATCCCTGATGAACACTGAAGCTTTCTTT. This sequence encodes CASSVAPSLMNTEAFF. Based on the CDR3 plus reference TRBV9 and TRBJ1-1, the full variable domain is DSGVTQTPKHLITATGQRVTLRCSPRSGDLSVYWYQQSLDQGLQFLIQYYNGEERAKGNILERFSAQQFPDLHSELNLSSLELGDSALYFCASSVAPSLMNTEAFFGQGTRLTVV.

V is TRBV5-6 and J is TRBJ1-4, with 7 bases aligning to TRBD1. This CDR3 comprises 13 residues. The ends lost 4 bases at V and 7 bases at J; junction bases unmatched: 4. Germline-derived CDR1 and CDR2 are SGHDT and YYEEEE. DNA for the CDR3: TGTGCCAGCAGCATGGGGACAGCTGAAAAACTGTTTTTT. This encodes CASSMGTAEKLFF.

The chain recombines TRBV5-6 with TRBJ2-5; 8 nucleotides agree with TRBD2. Germline CDR1 is SGHDT and CDR2 is YYEEEE. V trimming: 5 bases; J trimming: 5 bases; junction bases outside the gene matches: 11. The CDR3 contains 15 residues. The CDR3 DNA is TGTGCCAGCAGGCCCTCCGGTGGCGGGGGGGAGACCCAGTACTTC. Translating it yields CASRPSGGGGETQYF.

This clone came up once. This chain links TRBV10-3 with TRBJ2-7; 7 bases are shared with TRBD2. The CDR3 totals 14 residues. Germline trimming cut 7 bases from V and 4 bases from J; bases unmatched to any gene: 10. Germline V gene sequence: CDR1 ENHRY, CDR2 SYGVKD. CDR3 protein: CAIMRAGATYEQYF. CDR3 bases: TGTGCCATCATGAGGGCGGGAGCCACTTACGAGCAGTACTTC.

The chain uses TRBV29-1 and TRBJ1-1; the D gene is possibly TRBD1 (6 bases). This CDR3 is 13 amino acids long. Looked up from germline, CDR1 is SQVTM and CDR2 is ANQGSEA. V shed 3 bases and J shed 5 bases, with 13 bases lying between them. CDR3 coding DNA: TGCAGCGTTGAGAACAGGGTTGGAACTGAAGCTTTCTTT. It yields the protein CSVENRVGTEAFF.

The CDR3 sequence: CASSEAPARDTQYF. The CDR3 DNA is TGTGCCAGCAGTGAAGCCCCTGCCCGAGATACGCAGTATTTT. The V call is TRBV2, the J call TRBJ2-3; D gene ambiguous. Trimming cost V 0 bases and J 5 bases, with 9 bases left between them. The CDR3 totals 14 residues. Germline CDR1 reads SNHLY; CDR2 reads FYNNEI.

CDR3 nucleotide sequence: TGCGCCAGCAGCTTGGGTAGCGGGAGCTCAGATACGCAGTATTTT. It specifies CASSLGSGSSDTQYF. The rearrangement uses TRBV5-1 and TRBJ2-3; 9 positions agree with TRBD2. V trimming: 0 bases; J trimming: 4 bases; junction bases outside the gene matches: 3. Per the germline V gene, CDR1 is SGHRS and CDR2 is YFSETQ. The CDR3 is 15 residues long.

The CDR3, as DNA: TGTGCCAGCAGGGACCGACAGGGTTCTAACTATGGCTACACCTTC. This translates into CASRDRQGSNYGYTF. The rearrangement uses TRBV6-1 and TRBJ1-2, with 7 positions matching TRBD1. In germline, CDR1 is MNHNS, CDR2 SASEGT. Trimming removed 6 bases from V and 0 bases from J; junction bases left unmatched: 7. The CDR3 runs 15 residues.

The chain has TRBV27 and TRBJ1-5; D possibly corresponds to TRBD1 (6 bases). CDR3 length: 14 amino acids. The germline gives CDR1 MNHEY, CDR2 SMNVEV (reference sequence). Trimming cost V 3 bases and J 7 bases, with 13 bases left between them. The DNA for the CDR3 is TGTGCCAGCAGTTTGTCGGGGGCAGGGCAGCCCCAGCATTTT. This gives the protein CASSLSGAGQPQHF.

The genes are TRBV29-1 and TRBJ2-1; 9 bases are a match to TRBD2. With V trimmed by 7 bases and J by 0 bases, 4 bases remained unmatched. The length of the CDR3 is 14 residues. The germline V gene has CDR1 SQVTM and CDR2 ANQGSEA. The CDR3 nucleotides are TGCAGCGCCTCTAGCGGGGTCTCCTACAATGAGCAGTTCTTC. Amino acid sequence: CSASSGVSYNEQFF.

This chain uses TRBV5-4 with TRBJ2-3; TRBD2 aligns across 8 bases. Germline V gene sequence: CDR1 SGHNT, CDR2 YYREEE (reference sequence). This CDR3 is 15 amino acids long. The junction had 8 bases not matched to a gene; V was cut back by 4 bases and J by 4 bases. CDR3 protein: CASSLLSGRADTQYF. CDR3 sequence (DNA): TGTGCCAGCAGCCTGTTATCCGGGAGGGCAGATACGCAGTATTTT.